A selection of T cell receptor beta chains follows, all from one sample in a study of shared clonotypes between healthy human individuals. Libraries were prepared by immunoSEQ multiplex PCR; TCRdb keeps only in-frame clonotypes and omits some of them. The sample has around 2,000,000 clones, about 95% seen once; the top ten hold more than 0.95%. Sequencing was carried out using naive CD8+ T cells sorted from blood. The receptor set was obtained from a man aged 18 to 30 in good health. The CDR3 runs from the conserved cysteine through the conserved F or W. Fields, in order: J gene, D gene, V gene, clone size, CDR3 protein, CDR3 DNA. The D gene is left open where the match is weak. Rows may omit the clone size; those that give it use once, few, many or a size class.

>TRBJ2-1|TRBD1|TRBV11-2|NA
CASSAEDREFDNEQFF
TGTGCCAGCAGCGCAGAAGACAGGGAATTCGACAATGAGCAGTTCTTC
>TRBJ1-5|NA|TRBV15|NA
CATAQDSFGQPQHF
TGTGCCACCGCACAGGACAGCTTCGGCCAGCCCCAGCATTTT
>TRBJ2-7|NA|TRBV7-2|NA
CASSWSYEQYF
TGTGCCAGCAGCTGGTCCTACGAGCAGTACTTC
>TRBJ1-1|NA|TRBV7-7|NA
CASSFGAGTEAFF
TGTGCTAGCAGCTTTGGGGCGGGCACTGAAGCTTTCTTT
>TRBJ2-3|NA|TRBV19|NA
CASSIRPEPFTDTQYF
TGTGCCAGTAGTATAAGGCCAGAACCCTTCACAGATACGCAGTATTTT
>TRBJ2-5|NA|TRBV19|NA
CASSINSDLETQYF
TGTGCCAGTAGTATTAACAGCGACCTAGAGACCCAGTACTTC
>TRBJ2-7|TRBD2|TRBV27|once
CASSIVTGGDEQYF
TGTGCCAGCAGTATCGTCACGGGGGGGGACGAGCAGTACTTC
>TRBJ2-7|NA|TRBV6-6|NA
CASSYSTAEISEQYF
TGTGCCAGCAGTTACTCGACCGCGGAAATAAGCGAGCAGTACTTC
>TRBJ1-3|NA|TRBV5-1|NA
CASSSGLTGDRLRNTIYF
TGCGCCAGCAGCTCGGGACTGACAGGAGACCGCTTACGAAACACCATATATTTT
>TRBJ1-3|NA|TRBV27|NA
CASSLLQGGGNTIYF
TGTGCCAGCAGTTTATTACAGGGTGGCGGGAACACCATATATTTT
>TRBJ2-7|TRBD1|TRBV10-2|NA
CASSPGQFYEQYF
TGCGCCAGCAGCCCGGGACAGTTCTACGAGCAGTACTTC
>TRBJ1-4|NA|TRBV4-1|NA
CASSPVFANEKLFF
TGCGCCAGCAGCCCGGTCTTCGCAAATGAAAAACTGTTTTTT
>TRBJ2-7|NA|TRBV7-9|NA
CASSSPWQGYEQYF
TGTGCCAGCAGCTCCCCGTGGCAGGGCTACGAGCAGTACTTC
>TRBJ2-7|TRBD2|TRBV10-1|NA
CASSELGGNEQYF
TGCGCCAGCAGTGAGTTGGGAGGGAACGAGCAGTACTTC
>TRBJ1-1|NA|TRBV7-9|NA
CASSPNSQPGFNTEAFF
TGTGCCAGCAGCCCAAATTCCCAGCCAGGGTTCAACACTGAAGCTTTCTTT
>TRBJ2-3|TRBD2|TRBV13|NA
CASSLNRFSGRGSTDTQYF
TGTGCCAGCAGCCTTAATAGATTCTCCGGGAGGGGTAGCACAGATACGCAGTATTTT
>TRBJ2-1|TRBD2|TRBV5-8|NA
CASRDGLAGRNEQFF
TGTGCCAGCAGGGACGGACTAGCGGGTCGCAATGAGCAGTTCTTC
>TRBJ2-7|NA|TRBV28|once
CASSPLDSSYEQYF
TGTGCCAGCAGTCCCCTGGACTCTTCCTACGAGCAGTACTTC
>TRBJ2-2|NA|TRBV19|NA
CASSSAGELFF
TGTGCCAGTAGTTCGGCCGGGGAGCTGTTTTTT
>TRBJ1-2|NA|TRBV6-6|NA
CASRPRGAIPYGYTF
TGTGCCAGCAGGCCCAGGGGCGCCATCCCCTATGGCTACACCTTC
>TRBJ1-2|NA|TRBV25-1|NA
CASSTSNYGYTF
TGTGCCAGCAGTACGTCTAACTATGGCTACACCTTC
>TRBJ2-5|NA|TRBV7-9|NA
CASSLAVGGFQETQYF
TGTGCCAGCAGCTTAGCGGTAGGGGGGTTCCAAGAGACCCAGTACTTC